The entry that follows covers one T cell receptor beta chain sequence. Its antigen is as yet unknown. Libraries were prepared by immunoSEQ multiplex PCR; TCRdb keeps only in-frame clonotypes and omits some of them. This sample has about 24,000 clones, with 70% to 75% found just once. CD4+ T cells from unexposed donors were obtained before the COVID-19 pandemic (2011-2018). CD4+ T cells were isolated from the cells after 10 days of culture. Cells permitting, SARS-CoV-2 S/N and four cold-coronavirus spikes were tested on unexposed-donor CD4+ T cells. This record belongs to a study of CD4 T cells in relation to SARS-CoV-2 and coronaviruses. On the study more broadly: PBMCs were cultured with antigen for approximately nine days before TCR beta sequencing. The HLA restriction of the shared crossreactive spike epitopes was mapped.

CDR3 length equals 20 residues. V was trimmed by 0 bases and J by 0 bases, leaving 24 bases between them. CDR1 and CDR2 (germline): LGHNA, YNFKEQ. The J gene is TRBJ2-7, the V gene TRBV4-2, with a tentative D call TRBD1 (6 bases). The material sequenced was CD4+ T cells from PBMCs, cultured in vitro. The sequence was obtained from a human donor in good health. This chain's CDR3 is CASSQDVRGYLRANSYEQYF. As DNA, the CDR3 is TGTGCCAGCAGCCAAGATGTCAGGGGATACCTTCGGGCAAACTCCTACGAGCAGTACTTC.